Below, 27 T cell receptor beta chains from the same sample are listed, as sequenced in a study of Ad26.COV2.S vaccination and SARS-CoV-2 variants. Treatment in this sample: over 15 received Ad26.COV2.S at low or high dose, single or two shots; 5 received placebo; per-sample allocation not given. Samples were taken on day 63 after the first vaccine or placebo injection. Generated by immunoSEQ multiplex PCR, the TCRdb table keeps only in-frame clones and is missing some. Of 350,000 to 500,000 clones in the sample, roughly 88% were seen once. Specimen: peripheral blood, collected in a trial of Ad26.COV2.S vaccine versus placebo. These receptors came from a person aged 18 to 59 who received the Ad26.COV2.S COVID-19 vaccine or a placebo.

The CDR3 loop is CATSNGRGGNTQYF. CDR3 DNA sequence: TGTGCCACCAGCAACGGGAGGGGGGGAAATACGCAGTATTTT. The J gene is TRBJ2-3, the V gene TRBV15; 8 nucleotides match TRBD2. The CDR3 spans 14 residues. Germline V CDR1 and CDR2: LNHNV, YYDKDF (reference sequence). V was clipped by 4 bases and J by 7 bases; unmatched bases: 7.

The gene calls are TRBV7-9 and TRBJ1-1; 8 bases are a match to TRBD1. This CDR3 comprises 15 residues. The V segment lost 0 bases and the J segment 1 base; nucleotides outside the gene matches: 1. Germline lookup yields CDR1 SEHNR and CDR2 FQNEAQ (reference sequence). The DNA of the CDR3 is TGTGCCAGCAGCTTAGCGACAGGGGCGAACACTGAAGCTTTCTTT. It specifies CASSLATGANTEAFF.

The rearrangement joins TRBV5-1 to TRBJ1-1; D is perhaps TRBD1 (5 bases). V lost 4 bases to trimming and J lost 6 bases, with 16 bases between them. CDR3 length: 14 amino acids. The V gene's germline CDR1 is SGHRS and CDR2 YFSETQ. CDR3 DNA sequence: TGCGCCAGCAGCCCGGGAGGACACACAGCTGAAGCTTTCTTT. Translation gives CASSPGGHTAEAFF.

The sample holds one count of this clone. This chain links TRBV7-9 with TRBJ2-1, with 9 bases aligning to TRBD2. V shed 5 bases, J shed 3 bases, and the junction held 8 bases outside the gene matches. The CDR3 runs 16 residues. The germline V gene has CDR1 SEHNR and CDR2 FQNEAQ (reference sequence). The DNA for the CDR3 is TGTGCCAGCAGCCCCGCGGGCGGGAGGGTCTACAATGAGCAGTTCTTC. The encoded protein is CASSPAGGRVYNEQFF.

This clone occurred a few times. The chain has TRBV6-2 or TRBV6-3 and TRBJ2-7; a possible D gene is TRBD2 (6 bases). V was cut by 6 bases and J by 0 bases, with 15 bases left in between. Germline CDR1 is MNHEY and CDR2 is SVGEGT. The CDR3 length is 15 residues. CDR3 sequence reads: CASSPGLLSSYEQYF. CDR3 DNA: TGTGCCAGCAGCCCGGGACTCCTTAGCTCCTACGAGCAGTACTTC.

The chain carries TRBV9 and TRBJ1-1; no reliable D call. Germline assignment: CDR1 SGDLS and CDR2 YYNGEE. Trimming took off 0 bases at V and 4 bases at J, with 13 bases between the two ends. The CDR3 contains 15 residues. In DNA, the CDR3 is TGTGCCAGCAGCGTAGCTCCCGCAGGCCGCACTGAAGCTTTCTTT. This encodes CASSVAPAGRTEAFF.

The chain combines TRBV10-3 with TRBJ2-1; D is possibly TRBD1 (5 bases). The CDR3 consists of 14 residues. CDR1 and CDR2 from the germline V gene are ENHRY and SYGVKD. V lost 6 bases and J lost 8, with 17 bases in between. Here the CDR3 reads CAIRTDGDIDEQFF. For the CDR3, the DNA is TGTGCCATCAGGACAGATGGGGATATCGATGAGCAGTTCTTC.

This clone has more than one count but fewer than ten. The chain recombines TRBV6-4 with TRBJ2-7; D is unresolved. The V end was cut by 7 bases, the J end by 6 bases, with 10 bases between. The CDR3 extends over 11 amino acids. CDR1 is MRHNA, CDR2 SNTAGT, per germline. Here the CDR3 reads CASTLQSEQYF. CDR3 nucleotide sequence: TGTGCCAGCACCCTACAGAGCGAGCAGTACTTC.

This chain uses TRBV7-8 with TRBJ2-1; 7 bases fit TRBD1. The CDR3 loop spans 14 amino acids. V dropped 3 bases and J dropped 9; count of bases not matched to a gene: 8. Germline V gene data show CDR1 as SGHVS and CDR2 as FQNEAQ. The CDR3 sequence is CASSLTGQSLEQFF. The CDR3 DNA sequence: TGTGCCAGCAGCTTGACAGGGCAATCGCTTGAGCAGTTCTTC.

This sequence joins TRBV6-6 and TRBJ2-1; D is possibly TRBD2 (6 bases). This CDR3 has 15 amino acids. The ends were cut back, 6 bases at V and 3 bases at J, with 15 bases in the middle. Germline CDR1 is MNHNY and CDR2 is SVGAGI (reference sequence). CDR3 loop: CASSRAGRGYNEQFF. Written as DNA, the CDR3 is TGTGCCAGCAGCCGCGCGGGGCGGGGCTACAATGAGCAGTTCTTC.

The chain uses TRBV5-1 and TRBJ2-5; D possibly matches TRBD1 or TRBD2 (5 bases each). Trimming removed 4 bases from V and 4 bases from J, with 17 bases in between. Germline assignment: CDR1 SGHRS and CDR2 YFSETQ. The CDR3 is made up of 15 amino acids. The CDR3 DNA reads as TGCGCCAGCAGCAACGCCGGGACCCGCCCAGAGACCCAGTACTTC. The encoded protein is CASSNAGTRPETQYF.

V is TRBV19 and J is TRBJ1-2, with D uncertain. Germline V gene lookup returns CDR1 LNHDA and CDR2 SQIVND (reference sequence). The CDR3 covers 14 residues. V dropped 3 bases and J dropped 5 bases, with 13 bases sitting between them. The CDR3 loop is CASSMSRGVYGYTF. CDR3 nucleotides: TGTGCCAGTAGTATGAGTCGGGGAGTATATGGCTACACCTTC.

This chain connects TRBV24-1 to TRBJ1-2; TRBD1 might be the D (6 bases). The germline gives CDR1 KGHDR, CDR2 SFDVKD. Trimming cost V 5 bases and J 5 bases, with 14 bases left between them. This CDR3 is built from 14 residues. The CDR3 spells CATSGGGNSYGYTF. CDR3 nucleotide sequence: TGTGCCACCAGTGGTGGGGGCAATTCTTATGGCTACACCTTC.

J is TRBJ2-5 and V is TRBV28, with TRBD1 as a possible D gene (6 bases). The germline CDR1 and CDR2 sequences are MDHEN and SYDVKM. This CDR3 comprises 16 residues. V lost 3 bases and J lost 0, with 14 bases in between. CDR3 nucleotides: TGTGCCAGCAGTTTCCCAGGACAGCCGTACCAAGAGACCCAGTACTTC. The encoded protein is CASSFPGQPYQETQYF.

The V call is TRBV9, the J call TRBJ2-7, with D perhaps being TRBD1 or TRBD2 (6 bases each). Germline lookup yields CDR1 SGDLS and CDR2 YYNGEE. Trimming removed 4 bases at V and 5 bases at J, with 10 bases between. The CDR3 length is 12 residues. CDR3 DNA sequence: TGTGCCAGCAGCCCCGGGGGCCACGAGCAGTACTTC. It translates to CASSPGGHEQYF. Full variable domain (rest looked up from reference TRBV9 and TRBJ2-7): DSGVTQTPKHLITATGQRVTLRCSPRSGDLSVYWYQQSLDQGLQFLIQYYNGEERAKGNILERFSAQQFPDLHSELNLSSLELGDSALYFCASSPGGHEQYFGPGTRLTVT.

The V call is TRBV6-5, the J call TRBJ2-1, with TRBD2 matching 8 bases. V dropped 4 bases and J dropped 9; count of bases not matched to a gene: 11. The CDR3 is 15 residues long. Germline CDR1 and CDR2: MNHEY and SVGAGI. The CDR3 spells CASSSRLARIAEQFF. DNA for the CDR3: TGTGCCAGCAGTTCGCGACTAGCGAGGATCGCTGAGCAGTTCTTC.

The rearrangement links TRBV25-1 to TRBJ2-1, with TRBD2 matching 13 bases. CDR1 is MGHDK and CDR2 is SYGVNS in the germline V gene. Unmatched junction bases numbered 5, after V lost 1 base and J lost 5 bases. This CDR3 contains 17 residues. CDR3 residues: CASSELGLAGTHNEQFF. In nucleotides, the CDR3 is TGTGCCAGCAGTGAATTGGGACTAGCGGGAACACACAATGAGCAGTTCTTC.

The sample holds one count of this clone. In nucleotides, the CDR3 is TGTGCCAGCAGGCCGGGACATATCGACCCTGGGGCCAACGTCCTGACTTTC. This gives the protein CASRPGHIDPGANVLTF. The rearrangement links TRBV7-8 to TRBJ2-6; tentatively, D is TRBD1 (6 bases). CDR3 size: 17 residues. Trimming shortened V by 6 bases and J by 2 bases, and 17 bases separated the two germline ends. Germline V CDR1 and CDR2: SGHVS, FQNEAQ.

This clone was counted once. This sequence joins TRBV7-4 and TRBJ2-3; D call uncertain. With 6 bases removed from V and 2 bases from J, the gap between germline ends came to 18 bases. CDR3 size: 16 residues. Germline-derived CDR1 and CDR2 are SGHVT and SQSDAQ. CDR3 in amino acids: CASRDHRCSHTDTQYF. The CDR3, as DNA: TGTGCCAGCAGAGATCACCGATGCTCCCACACAGATACGCAGTATTTT.

V and J are TRBV7-3 and TRBJ2-1; TRBD2 matches 10 bases. The CDR3 sequence is 14 residues long. V lost 2 bases to trimming and J lost 12 bases; unmatched junction nucleotides: 7. Looked up from germline, CDR1 is SGHTA and CDR2 is FQGTGA. CDR3 in DNA: TGTGCCAGCAGCTTAGGTAGGACTAGCGGCCGGCAGTTCTTC. Protein sequence: CASSLGRTSGRQFF.

The chain has TRBV28 and TRBJ1-2, with D possibly matching TRBD1 (5 bases). The CDR3 sequence is 15 residues long. CDR1 MDHEN and CDR2 SYDVKM come from the germline V gene. V lost 6 bases, J lost 2 bases, and 16 bases lay in between. CDR3 protein: CASRGEGWGNYGYTF. The DNA for the CDR3 is TGTGCCAGCAGGGGAGAGGGGTGGGGGAACTATGGCTACACCTTC.

The chain carries TRBV30 and TRBJ2-7, with TRBD1 matching over 8 bases. This CDR3 spans 13 amino acids. Germline V gene lookup returns CDR1 GTSNPN and CDR2 SVGIG (reference sequence). V lost 5 bases to trimming and J lost 6 bases; unmatched junction nucleotides: 9. This CDR3 is CAWGMGQVSEQYF. As DNA, the CDR3 is TGTGCCTGGGGGATGGGACAGGTTTCCGAGCAGTACTTC.

Only one count was recorded for this clone. The chain links TRBV6-1 to TRBJ2-1; D is possibly TRBD1 or TRBD2 (5 bases each). In germline, CDR1 is MNHNS, CDR2 SASEGT. The CDR3 sequence is 15 residues long. V was cut by 3 bases and J by 8 bases, with 17 bases left in between. The CDR3 here is CASSEGPGEVDEQFF. CDR3 in DNA: TGTGCCAGCAGTGAGGGACCTGGAGAGGTCGATGAGCAGTTCTTC.

The V gene is TRBV9, the J gene TRBJ2-3; 12 positions agree with TRBD2. Trimming took 4 bases from V and 2 from J; bases not matched to a gene: 5. Per germline, CDR1 SGDLS and CDR2 YYNGEE. This CDR3 spans 16 amino acids. The CDR3 coding sequence is TGTGCCAGCAGCAAGACTAGCGGGGGCTTCACAGATACGCAGTATTTT. Translating gives CASSKTSGGFTDTQYF.

The chain combines TRBV27 with TRBJ2-2; D not resolved. From germline, CDR1 is MNHEY and CDR2 SMNVEV (reference sequence). The V end lost 8 bases, the J end lost 1 base, and 14 bases lay between the germline ends. The CDR3 loop spans 15 amino acids. The CDR3 sequence: CASLSLRRNTGELFF. The CDR3 nucleotides read TGTGCCAGCCTGTCTCTTAGGAGGAACACCGGGGAGCTGTTTTTT.

The chain uses TRBV4-2 and TRBJ2-1; 8 bases match TRBD2. V shed 0 bases and J 8 bases; nucleotides not matched to a gene: 6. Germline CDR1 and CDR2: LGHNA and YNFKEQ. This CDR3 spans 15 amino acids. CDR3 DNA sequence: TGTGCCAGCAGCCAAGATTCCAGCGGGAGTTATGAGCAGTTCTTC. This gives the protein CASSQDSSGSYEQFF.

This sequence joins TRBV12-3 or TRBV12-4 and TRBJ2-7; D is ambiguous. Trimming removed 6 bases from V and 3 bases from J, with 12 bases in between. This CDR3 is 13 amino acids long. DNA for the CDR3: TGTGCCAGCAGCCCCGGTTGGGGCTACGAGCAGTACTTC. Protein product: CASSPGWGYEQYF.